These 25 T cell receptor beta chains share one sample of origin, sequenced in a study of immune evolution from preneoplasia to lung adenocarcinoma. Repertoires were generated with immunoSEQ multiplex PCR, while TCRdb's copy carries only in-frame clones and drops some. The table records some 6,200 clones, 79% of them present only once. The sequenced sample was FFPE adjacent normal lung tissue. Source of these receptors: a person aged 60-79 years with lung adenocarcinoma.

V is TRBV2 and J is TRBJ1-1; possible D gene TRBD1, 5 bases. This CDR3 has 14 residues. V was clipped by 3 bases and J by 6 bases, with 14 bases between them. From germline, CDR1 is SNHLY and CDR2 FYNNEI. The CDR3 sequence: CASSEEGALPEAFF. Here the CDR3 DNA reads TGTGCCAGCAGTGAGGAAGGGGCCCTCCCTGAAGCTTTCTTT.

The chain recombines TRBV6-1 with TRBJ1-5; TRBD1 agrees at 10 bases. The J segment lost 3 bases and the V segment lost 6 bases, leaving 5 bases of the junction unmatched. Germline-derived CDR1 and CDR2 are MNHNS and SASEGT. The CDR3 covers 15 residues. CDR3 amino acids: CASRYGQGDNQPQHF. Here the CDR3 DNA reads TGTGCCAGCAGATATGGACAGGGGGACAATCAGCCCCAGCATTTT.

The chain carries TRBV5-1 and TRBJ1-5; TRBD1 might be the D (6 bases). CDR3 length equals 15 residues. V dropped 5 bases and J dropped 5 bases, with 17 bases sitting between them. CDR1 and CDR2 (germline): SGHRS, YFSETQ. CDR3 in DNA: TGCGCCAGCAGGCGTCGTCCAGGGGAAGATCAGCCCCAGCATTTT. Its protein product is CASRRRPGEDQPQHF.

This chain links TRBV4-3 with TRBJ1-2; no definite D call. CDR1 is LGHNA and CDR2 is YSLEER in the germline V gene. Trimming removed 4 bases at V and 4 bases at J, with 10 bases between. The CDR3 runs to 13 residues. The CDR3 nucleotides read TGCGCCAGCAGCCCCGAACAGTTCTATGGCTACACCTTC. This sequence encodes CASSPEQFYGYTF.

V gene TRBV20-1 combines with J gene TRBJ2-7, with D possibly being TRBD2 (6 bases). With 3 bases removed from V and 7 bases from J, the gap between germline ends came to 10 bases. This CDR3 region has 11 residues. Per the germline V gene, CDR1 is DFQATT and CDR2 is SNEGSKA (reference sequence). CDR3 sequence: CSASLGREQYF. The CDR3 bases are TGCAGTGCTAGTTTGGGGAGGGAGCAGTACTTC.

The V call is TRBV12-5, the J call TRBJ1-1, with D perhaps matching TRBD1 (5 bases). Germline V CDR1 and CDR2: LGHNT, FRNRAP. The CDR3 is made up of 17 amino acids. Deletions cut 2 bases from V and 4 bases from J, with 20 bases between. For the CDR3, the DNA is TGTGCTAGTGGTTTGTTCCCGTTCATGGGGCGCTTCACTGAAGCTTTCTTT. Encoded protein: CASGLFPFMGRFTEAFF. The variable domain in full, completed from reference TRBV12-5 and TRBJ1-1, reads DARVTQTPRHKVTEMGQEVTMRCQPILGHNTVFWYRQTMMQGLELLAYFRNRAPLDDSGMPKDRFSAEMPDATLATLKIQPSEPRDSAVYFCASGLFPFMGRFTEAFFGQGTRLTVV.

This sequence joins TRBV7-2 and TRBJ1-5, with D unresolved. The CDR3 is made up of 12 amino acids. V was trimmed by 1 base and J by 7 bases, leaving 5 bases between them. Germline-derived CDR1 and CDR2 are SGHTA and FQGNSA. CDR3 coding DNA: TGTGCCAGCAGCTTAGAGTGGCAGCCCCAGCATTTT. It yields the protein CASSLEWQPQHF.

The genes are TRBV18 and TRBJ1-2; a weak D match, TRBD1 (5 bases). The CDR3 spans 13 residues. The germline CDR1 and CDR2 sequences are KGHSH and LQKENI. V lost 0 bases to trimming and J lost 8 bases, with 10 bases between them. DNA for the CDR3: TGTGCCAGCTCACCACCGGGGGTTCAAGGCTACACCTTC. Encoded protein: CASSPPGVQGYTF.

About this clone itself: Other DNA sequences within the sample encode an identical CDR3. The V gene is TRBV5-4, the J gene TRBJ1-1; D possibly corresponds to TRBD1 (6 bases). Germline V gives CDR1 SGHNT, CDR2 YYREEE (reference sequence). Between the trimmed V and J ends, which lost 0 bases and 6 bases, there was a span of 9 bases. The CDR3 runs to 13 residues. CDR3 residues: CASSLDRVSEAFF. The CDR3 DNA sequence: TGTGCCAGCAGCTTGGACAGGGTATCTGAAGCTTTCTTT. Variable domain in full (rest from reference TRBV5-4 and TRBJ1-1): ETGVTQSPTHLIKTRGQQVTLRCSSQSGHNTVSWYQQALGQGPQFIFQYYREEENGRGNFPPRFSGLQFPNYSSELNVNALELDDSALYLCASSLDRVSEAFFGQGTRLTVV.

This sequence joins TRBV28 and TRBJ2-7, with TRBD2 as a possible D gene (6 bases). The V gene lost 6 bases and the J gene lost 6 bases, with 12 bases spanning the gap. Germline-derived CDR1 and CDR2 are MDHEN and SYDVKM. CDR3 length: 12 residues. The CDR3 DNA reads as TGTGCCAGCAGCGAACGGAGGGGCGAGCAGTACTTC. Protein product: CASSERRGEQYF.

About this clone: At one end the junction does not follow the germline gene, possibly because of a read error. V and J are TRBV7-9 and TRBJ2-5, with TRBD2 matching over 10 bases. The length of the CDR3 is 14 residues. Germline loops: CDR1 SEHNR, CDR2 FQNEAQ (reference sequence). CDR3 DNA sequence: TGTGACAGCAGCGACAGCGGGGGGGAAGAGACCCAGTACTTC. Its protein product is CDSSDSGGEETQYF. The whole variable domain, remainder taken from reference TRBV7-9 and TRBJ2-5, is DTGVSQNPRHKITKRGQNVTFRCDPISEHNRLYWYRQTLGQGPEFLTYFQNEAQLEKSRLLSDRFSAERPKGSFSTLEIQRTEQGDSAMYLCDSSDSGGEETQYFGPGTRLLVL.

This chain links TRBV10-3 with TRBJ2-7, with 7 nucleotides matching TRBD1. Germline V lookup: CDR1 ENHRY, CDR2 SYGVKD. V trimming: 2 bases; J trimming: 2 bases; junction bases outside the gene matches: 0. This CDR3 comprises 13 residues. The CDR3 reads CAISEDRAYEQYF. DNA for the CDR3: TGTGCCATCAGTGAGGACAGGGCCTACGAGCAGTACTTC.

The V and J genes are TRBV4-2 and TRBJ2-1; 10 bases match TRBD2. The CDR3 covers 17 residues. The V and J ends lost 0 bases and 4 bases, in that order; junction bases with no gene match: 6. The germline CDR1 and CDR2 sequences are LGHNA and YNFKEQ. The CDR3 is CASSQDPSGSAYNEQFF. DNA for the CDR3: TGTGCCAGCAGCCAAGATCCTAGCGGGAGCGCATACAATGAGCAGTTCTTC.

This clone has a handful of counts. The chain uses TRBV15 and TRBJ2-6; D gene ambiguous. Germline V gene lookup returns CDR1 LNHNV and CDR2 YYDKDF (reference sequence). There are 14 residues in the CDR3. V was pared by 0 bases and J by 4 bases, with 4 bases between. The CDR3 region has the DNA TGTGCCACCAGCAGAGAACCCGGGGCCAACGTCCTGACTTTC. Its protein product is CATSREPGANVLTF.

The rearrangement joins TRBV6-1 to TRBJ1-1; 8 positions agree with TRBD1. V trimming: 5 bases; J trimming: 1 base; junction bases outside the gene matches: 3. Germline V gene lookup returns CDR1 MNHNS and CDR2 SASEGT. The CDR3 is made up of 14 amino acids. This CDR3 reads CASSTGQENTEAFF. CDR3 in DNA: TGTGCCAGCAGTACGGGACAGGAGAACACTGAAGCTTTCTTT.

The chain has TRBV5-1 and TRBJ2-3, with 16 positions matching TRBD2. The CDR3 is 18 amino acids. The J segment lost 0 bases and the V segment lost 2 bases, leaving 3 bases of the junction unmatched. Germline V lookup: CDR1 SGHRS, CDR2 YFSETQ. The CDR3 loop reads CASSLGTSGRASTDTQYF. DNA of the CDR3: TGCGCCAGCAGCTTAGGGACTAGCGGGAGGGCTAGCACAGATACGCAGTATTTT.

The V and J genes are TRBV4-2 and TRBJ1-2; 7 bases fit TRBD1. This CDR3 has 18 residues. V lost 1 base, J lost 4 bases, and 15 bases stayed unmatched. Germline V gives CDR1 LGHNA, CDR2 YNFKEQ. CDR3 amino acids: CASSQVGLQGGLIYGYTF. The CDR3 coding sequence is TGTGCCAGCAGCCAAGTAGGGCTCCAGGGGGGGCTGATCTATGGCTACACCTTC.

The CDR3 sequence is CAISEVGDDGYTF. CDR3 in DNA: TGTGCCATCAGTGAGGTGGGAGATGATGGCTACACCTTC. V is TRBV10-3 and J is TRBJ1-2; no definite D call. The CDR3 contains 13 residues. Trimming removed 2 bases from V and 6 bases from J, with 10 bases in between. Looked up from germline, CDR1 is ENHRY and CDR2 is SYGVKD.

A single count supports this clone. The CDR3 sequence: CASSPSAGYYEQYF. The CDR3 nucleotides are TGTGCCAGCTCACCAAGTGCAGGTTATTACGAGCAGTACTTC. The V gene is TRBV18, the J gene TRBJ2-7, with unresolved D. Germline CDR1 is KGHSH and CDR2 is LQKENI. V was clipped by 2 bases and J by 4 bases, with 12 bases between them. There are 14 residues in the CDR3.

The chain has TRBV6-6 and TRBJ2-3; the match to TRBD2 covers 8 bases. CDR3 length: 15 residues. Trimming removed 7 bases from V and 3 bases from J; junction bases left unmatched: 9. Per germline, CDR1 MNHNY and CDR2 SVGAGI (reference sequence). Written as DNA, the CDR3 is TGTGCCAGCATTGACGTAGCGGGGTCAACAGATACGCAGTATTTT. Protein: CASIDVAGSTDTQYF.

This chain uses TRBV19 with TRBJ2-1; TRBD2 matches at 8 bases. From germline, CDR1 is LNHDA and CDR2 SQIVND (reference sequence). Unmatched junction bases numbered 7, after V lost 6 bases and J lost 3 bases. This CDR3 region has 15 residues. CDR3: CASRDRAGDYNEQFF. The DNA of the CDR3 is TGTGCCAGTAGGGACCGAGCGGGGGACTACAATGAGCAGTTCTTC.

The table lists this clone with a count of one. The chain links TRBV5-1 to TRBJ1-3; TRBD1 matches at 9 bases. The CDR3 runs to 16 residues. Germline V gene data show CDR1 as SGHRS and CDR2 as YFSETQ. V dropped 4 bases and J dropped 0; count of bases not matched to a gene: 5. The CDR3 nucleotides are TGCGCCAGCAGCCGCGGACAGGGGAGCTCTGGAAACACCATATATTTT. This encodes CASSRGQGSSGNTIYF.

The chain is built from TRBV11-2 and TRBJ2-1; D gene uncertain. V was shortened by 1 base and J by 8 bases, with 6 bases between the two germline ends. This CDR3 has 12 residues. CDR1 and CDR2 from the germline V gene are SGHAT and FQNNGV. The CDR3 DNA follows: TGTGCCAGCAGCTTAGGAGGACATGAGCAGTTCTTC. It is translated as CASSLGGHEQFF.

Turning to this clone: At the DNA level, this CDR3 is encoded by other sequences in the same sample as well. The chain combines TRBV5-5 with TRBJ1-1, with unresolved D. The CDR3 spans 13 residues. Germline assignment: CDR1 SGHKS and CDR2 YYEKEE (reference sequence). The germline V and J ends were trimmed by 0 bases and 2 bases, with 5 bases remaining between them. The chain's CDR3 is CASSLATNTEAFF. CDR3 nucleotides: TGTGCCAGCAGCTTGGCTACTAACACTGAAGCTTTCTTT.

The chain uses TRBV27 and TRBJ1-4, with TRBD1 matching over 11 bases. The CDR3 is 16 amino acids. V trimming: 6 bases; J trimming: 8 bases; junction bases outside the gene matches: 11. Germline V gene data show CDR1 as MNHEY and CDR2 as SMNVEV (reference sequence). The CDR3 protein is CASRSGQGALSEKLFF. As DNA, the CDR3 is TGTGCCAGCAGGAGCGGACAGGGGGCGCTTAGCGAAAAACTGTTTTTT.